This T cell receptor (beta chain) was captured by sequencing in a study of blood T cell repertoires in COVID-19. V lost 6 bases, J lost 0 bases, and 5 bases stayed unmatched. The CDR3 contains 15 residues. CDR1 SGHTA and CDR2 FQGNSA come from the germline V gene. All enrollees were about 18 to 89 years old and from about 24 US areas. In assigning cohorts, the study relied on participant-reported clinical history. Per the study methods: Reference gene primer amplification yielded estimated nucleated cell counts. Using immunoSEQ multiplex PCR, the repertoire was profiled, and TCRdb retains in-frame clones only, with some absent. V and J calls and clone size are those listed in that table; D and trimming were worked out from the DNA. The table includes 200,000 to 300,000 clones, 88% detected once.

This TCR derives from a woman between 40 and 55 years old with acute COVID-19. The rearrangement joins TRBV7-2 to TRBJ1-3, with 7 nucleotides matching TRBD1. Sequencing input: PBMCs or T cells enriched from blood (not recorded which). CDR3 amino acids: CASSIQGPSGNTIYF. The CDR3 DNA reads TGTGCCAGCAGTATACAGGGGCCCTCTGGAAACACCATATATTTT.